The sequence of this T cell receptor (beta chain) was determined in a study of blood T cell repertoires in COVID-19. Looked up from germline, CDR1 is SEHNR and CDR2 is FQNEAQ (reference sequence). J gave up 5 bases and V 7 bases, and 8 bases lay outside the gene matches. The CDR3 totals 15 residues. Some clones are missing from TCRdb's copy, which holds only in-frame ones; the method was immunoSEQ multiplex PCR. The sample lists approximately 300,000 clones, 75% to 95% occurring once. The origin of this receptor is a young woman with COVID-19, enrolled during active disease. The source material was peripheral blood. V gene TRBV7-9 combines with J gene TRBJ2-5; 12 bases line up with TRBD1. As DNA, the CDR3 is TGTGCCAGCACCCAGGGACAGGGGGCGAAGGAGACCCAGTACTTC. It encodes CASTQGQGAKETQYF.